Presented here are 23 T cell receptor beta chains from one specimen sequenced in a study of T cell changes during pregnancy in multiple sclerosis. Some clones are missing from TCRdb's copy, which holds only in-frame ones; the method was immunoSEQ multiplex PCR. The table records around 69,000 clones, around 90% of them present only once. The specimen was peripheral blood, collected in the third trimester of pregnancy. The receptors were sampled from a female donor with multiple sclerosis, enrolled in a pregnancy study.

The chain links TRBV2 to TRBJ1-3; D gene ambiguous. CDR1 SNHLY and CDR2 FYNNEI come from the germline V gene. This CDR3 region has 15 residues. V was shortened by 1 base and J by 2 bases, with 9 bases between the two germline ends. CDR3 region: CASSEGAAPGNTIYF. CDR3 DNA sequence: TGTGCCAGCAGTGAAGGGGCAGCTCCTGGAAACACCATATATTTT. Drawing the rest from reference TRBV2 and TRBJ1-3, the complete variable domain is EPEVTQTPSHQVTQMGQEVILRCVPISNHLYFYWYRQILGQKVEFLVSFYNNEISEKSEIFDDQFSVERPDGSNFTLKIRSTKLEDSAMYFCASSEGAAPGNTIYFGEGSWLTVV.

This chain joins TRBV27 and TRBJ2-2, with D possibly matching TRBD1 (6 bases). CDR1 is MNHEY and CDR2 is SMNVEV in the germline V gene (reference sequence). V lost 2 bases and J 2 bases, leaving 15 bases between the germline ends. The CDR3 length is 17 residues. This CDR3 reads CASSLRPGTFNTGELFF. The DNA for the CDR3 is TGTGCCAGCAGTTTACGACCCGGGACATTTAACACCGGGGAGCTGTTTTTT.

This chain connects TRBV7-9 to TRBJ2-7; TRBD1 matches at 7 bases. Germline trimming cut 3 bases from V and 6 bases from J; bases unmatched to any gene: 5. The CDR3 is 13 residues long. CDR1 and CDR2 (germline): SEHNR, FQNEAQ (reference sequence). CDR3 residues: CASSFVTGLEQYF. In nucleotides, the CDR3 is TGTGCCAGCAGCTTCGTGACAGGGCTCGAGCAGTACTTC.

In this sample, this clone turned up a few times. V usage is TRBV2 and J usage is TRBJ2-7; no firm D call. Trimming stripped 4 bases from V and 1 base from J, with 5 bases between. The CDR3 is made up of 12 amino acids. The germline V gene encodes CDR1 SNHLY and CDR2 FYNNEI. The CDR3 reads CASSGRSYEQYF. The CDR3 bases are TGTGCCAGCAGTGGCAGGTCCTACGAGCAGTACTTC.

CDR3 protein: CATHGVAGRTDTQYF. CDR3 DNA sequence: TGTGCCACCCACGGAGTGGCGGGACGCACAGATACGCAGTATTTT. This rearrangement joins TRBV6-5 to TRBJ2-3; D might be TRBD2 (6 bases). V lost 10 bases to trimming and J lost 1 base, with 18 bases between them. Per germline, CDR1 MNHEY and CDR2 SVGAGI. This CDR3 is 15 amino acids long.

The chain uses TRBV12-5 and TRBJ2-7; possibly TRBD1 for D (5 bases). The CDR3 sequence is 15 residues long. Germline loops: CDR1 LGHNT, CDR2 FRNRAP. V was pared by 8 bases and J by 3 bases, with 20 bases between. The CDR3 loop is CASKSLDSFYYEQYF. In DNA form, the CDR3 reads TGTGCTAGTAAGTCCCTCGACAGTTTCTACTACGAGCAGTACTTC.

This chain joins TRBV30 and TRBJ2-1, with D perhaps TRBD1 (6 bases). The CDR3 runs to 14 residues. Per germline, CDR1 GTSNPN and CDR2 SVGIG (reference sequence). Trimming took 4 bases from V and 7 from J, leaving 17 bases between them. The CDR3 DNA follows: TGTGCCTGGACTTCTGGCCCGCAGGGGAATGAGCAGTTCTTC. Protein: CAWTSGPQGNEQFF.

This clone was recorded once. This sequence joins TRBV5-5 and TRBJ2-5, with a weak D call TRBD2 (6 bases). Germline V lookup: CDR1 SGHKS, CDR2 YYEKEE (reference sequence). The CDR3 is 12 residues long. V was cut by 8 bases and J by 4 bases, with 12 bases left in between. CDR3 in amino acids: CASAASVETQYF. The CDR3 region has the DNA TGTGCCAGTGCCGCTAGCGTAGAGACCCAGTACTTC.

The chain links TRBV11-2 to TRBJ2-4, with D possibly being TRBD2 (6 bases). CDR3 size: 13 residues. Germline lookup yields CDR1 SGHAT and CDR2 FQNNGV. Deletions cut 3 bases from V and 9 bases from J, with 12 bases between. This chain's CDR3 is CASSFGGDGIQYF. The CDR3, as DNA: TGTGCCAGCAGCTTCGGGGGAGATGGCATTCAGTACTTC.

This clone has only one observation. The V and J genes are TRBV5-1 and TRBJ2-2; 8 bases match TRBD2. Germline V gives CDR1 SGHRS, CDR2 YFSETQ. J lost 1 base, V lost 0 bases, and 2 bases had no gene match. CDR3 length equals 16 residues. CDR3: CASSLEAGGNTGELFF. For the CDR3, the DNA is TGCGCCAGCAGCTTGGAGGCGGGAGGGAACACCGGGGAGCTGTTTTTT.

V usage is TRBV4-3 and J usage is TRBJ2-2; D perhaps matches TRBD1 (6 bases). The germline CDR1 and CDR2 sequences are LGHNA and YSLEER. V was cut by 4 bases and J by 6 bases, with 15 bases left in between. The CDR3 loop spans 15 amino acids. CDR3 in amino acids: CASSRRSTGPGELFF. CDR3 in DNA: TGCGCCAGCAGCCGACGATCTACAGGGCCCGGGGAGCTGTTTTTT.

The J gene is TRBJ2-2, the V gene TRBV6-4, with 8 bases fitting TRBD1. The germline CDR1 and CDR2 sequences are MRHNA and SNTAGT. The CDR3 has 16 residues. The V and J ends lost 5 bases and 4 bases, in that order; junction bases with no gene match: 9. The CDR3 sequence is CASSRNSDRATGELFF. DNA for the CDR3: TGTGCCAGCAGTCGTAATTCGGACAGGGCCACCGGGGAGCTGTTTTTT.

The gene calls are TRBV5-4 and TRBJ2-1, with 12 bases that match TRBD2. The V gene's germline CDR1 is SGHNT and CDR2 YYREEE (reference sequence). The CDR3 is made up of 17 amino acids. Trimming cost V 2 bases and J 10 bases; bases outside gene matches: 13. The CDR3 is CASSLSSFLAGGREQFF. The CDR3 DNA reads as TGTGCCAGCAGCTTAAGTTCTTTTCTAGCGGGAGGGCGGGAGCAGTTCTTC.

Here the CDR3 reads CASSGRGSSSGNTIYF. The CDR3 DNA reads TGTGCCAGCAGCGGCCGAGGGTCCAGCTCTGGAAACACCATATATTTT. The chain couples TRBV7-9 to TRBJ1-3; D uncertain. Germline V CDR1 and CDR2: SEHNR, FQNEAQ (reference sequence). Trimming stripped 5 bases from V and 0 bases from J, with 14 bases between. This CDR3 is 16 amino acids long.

This CDR3 reads CASSFRVSNTEAFF. The CDR3 DNA is TGTGCCAGCAGCTTCAGGGTTTCTAACACTGAAGCTTTCTTT. The rearrangement joins TRBV5-6 to TRBJ1-1; possibly TRBD1 for D (5 bases). The CDR3 consists of 14 residues. Trimming took off 2 bases at V and 2 bases at J, with 10 bases between the two ends. Germline-derived CDR1 and CDR2 are SGHDT and YYEEEE. The whole variable domain, filled in from reference TRBV5-6 and TRBJ1-1, reads DAGVTQSPTHLIKTRGQQVTLRCSPKSGHDTVSWYQQALGQGPQFIFQYYEEEERQRGNFPDRFSGHQFPNYSSELNVNALLLGDSALYLCASSFRVSNTEAFFGQGTRLTVV.

This chain uses TRBV9 with TRBJ1-2; the D gene is possibly TRBD1 (6 bases). Germline V lookup: CDR1 SGDLS, CDR2 YYNGEE. V was shortened by 3 bases and J by 7 bases, with 19 bases between the two germline ends. CDR3 length equals 15 residues. The CDR3 protein is CASSAAVSGGSGYTF. CDR3 in DNA: TGTGCCAGCAGCGCGGCGGTTTCGGGGGGCTCTGGCTACACCTTC.

The chain links TRBV4-1 to TRBJ1-5; 8 bases fit TRBD1. The CDR3 consists of 16 residues. Germline V CDR1 and CDR2: MGHRA, YSYEKL. V lost 0 bases to trimming and J lost 5 bases; unmatched junction nucleotides: 6. CDR3 DNA: TGCGCCAGCAGCCAAGATCGAGACAGGGGCTATCAGCCCCAGCATTTT. Its translation: CASSQDRDRGYQPQHF.

CDR3 amino acids: CASRHYAYEQYF. The CDR3 DNA follows: TGTGCCAGCCGACATTATGCCTACGAGCAGTACTTC. The V and J genes are TRBV25-1 and TRBJ2-7, with D uncertain. The germline V gene encodes CDR1 MGHDK and CDR2 SYGVNS. The ends were cut back, 8 bases at V and 2 bases at J, with 10 bases in the middle. CDR3 length equals 12 residues.

The V gene is TRBV11-3, the J gene TRBJ2-6; no definite D call. The CDR3 spans 15 residues. V gave up 4 bases and J gave up 2 bases, with 9 bases separating them. The germline V gene encodes CDR1 SGHNT and CDR2 YENEEA. DNA for the CDR3: TGTGCCAGCAGCTCATCACAACCTGGGGCCAACGTCCTGACTTTC. As protein: CASSSSQPGANVLTF.

The chain employs TRBV7-2 and TRBJ1-1, with D possibly matching TRBD1 (5 bases). CDR1 SGHTA and CDR2 FQGNSA come from the germline V gene. V shed 1 base and J shed 4 bases, with 10 bases lying between them. CDR3 length: 14 amino acids. In DNA, the CDR3 is TGTGCCAGCAGCTTAGTAGACAGAGGCACTGAAGCTTTCTTT. Its translation is CASSLVDRGTEAFF. Combining the CDR3 with reference TRBV7-2 and TRBJ1-1 gives the whole variable domain GAGVSQSPSNKVTEKGKDVELRCDPISGHTALYWYRQSLGQGLEFLIYFQGNSAPDKSGLPSDRFSAERTGGSVSTLTIQRTQQEDSAVYLCASSLVDRGTEAFFGQGTRLTVV.

The chain joins TRBV5-6 to TRBJ2-6; TRBD1 matches 7 bases. Germline assignment: CDR1 SGHDT and CDR2 YYEEEE. The V and J ends lost 3 bases and 4 bases, in that order; junction bases with no gene match: 4. The CDR3 is 15 amino acids. The CDR3, as DNA: TGTGCCAGCAGCTCAACAGGGGTCGGGGCCAACGTCCTGACTTTC. Amino acids: CASSSTGVGANVLTF.

The chain is built from TRBV6-6 and TRBJ1-6; TRBD1 is a possible D gene (5 bases). CDR3 length: 12 amino acids. Germline V gives CDR1 MNHNY, CDR2 SVGAGI (reference sequence). Between the trimmed V and J ends, which lost 5 bases and 11 bases, there was a span of 10 bases. The CDR3 sequence is CASSPAGPPLHF. The CDR3, as DNA: TGTGCCAGCAGTCCGGCGGGGCCACCCCTCCACTTT.

The chain has TRBV6-5 and TRBJ1-2; no clear D. Germline loops: CDR1 MNHEY, CDR2 SVGAGI. The CDR3 length is 13 residues. The V and J ends lost 2 bases and 8 bases respectively, with 12 bases between them. The CDR3 protein is CASSYGNGGGYTF. CDR3 in DNA: TGTGCCAGCAGTTACGGGAATGGAGGAGGCTACACCTTC.